This entry is about one T cell receptor beta chain. Assay: immunoSEQ multiplex PCR; the TCRdb copy retains only in-frame clones and omits some. The repertoire includes about 63,000 clones, more than 70% of them detected once, and approximately 15% sits in the top ten. This record belongs to a study of PD-1 blockade in mismatch repair-deficient tumors. CDR3 size: 17 residues. Trimming cost V 5 bases and J 0 bases; bases outside gene matches: 9. The germline V gene has CDR1 SEHNR and CDR2 FQNEAQ (reference sequence). The material sequenced was peripheral blood, taken 52 weeks after starting pembrolizumab. The J gene is TRBJ2-7, the V gene TRBV7-9; 11 bases align to TRBD2. The TCR sequence derives from an adult with mismatch repair-deficient cancer. CDR3 DNA: TGTGCCAGCAGCGTCATACTAGCGGGAGTGAGCTCCTACGAGCAGTACTTC. This translates into CASSVILAGVSSYEQYF.